This TCR beta chain was recorded in a study of blood T cell repertoires in COVID-19. Study at large: There were acute and convalescent COVID-19 samples, and they came from the United States, Italy and Spain. PBMCs, B-cell-depleted T cells, or T cells provided the cDNA or gDNA that made up the material.

Only a few counts were recorded for this clone. Seattle-derived patients entered the study during active infection and were followed longitudinally. Original data processing: Quantification of nucleated cells was approximated via reference gene primer amplification. The protocol was immunoSEQ multiplex PCR, while the TCRdb copy is restricted to in-frame clones and leaves out a portion. The V and J calls and clone size come from that table; D and trimming were worked out from the DNA. The sample lists approximately 460,000 clones, roughly 87% occurring once. The receptor was isolated from a man between 18 and 35 years old with COVID-19, enrolled during active disease. Sequenced sample: peripheral blood.

The CDR3: CASSLLMVGPKAFF. CDR3 DNA sequence: TGTGCCAGCAGCTTGTTGATGGTTGGGCCGAAGGCTTTCTTT. This sequence joins TRBV5-5 and TRBJ1-1, with D unclear. This CDR3 region has 14 residues. Germline CDR1 and CDR2: SGHKS and YYEKEE (reference sequence). V lost 1 base to trimming and J lost 11 bases, with 18 bases between them.